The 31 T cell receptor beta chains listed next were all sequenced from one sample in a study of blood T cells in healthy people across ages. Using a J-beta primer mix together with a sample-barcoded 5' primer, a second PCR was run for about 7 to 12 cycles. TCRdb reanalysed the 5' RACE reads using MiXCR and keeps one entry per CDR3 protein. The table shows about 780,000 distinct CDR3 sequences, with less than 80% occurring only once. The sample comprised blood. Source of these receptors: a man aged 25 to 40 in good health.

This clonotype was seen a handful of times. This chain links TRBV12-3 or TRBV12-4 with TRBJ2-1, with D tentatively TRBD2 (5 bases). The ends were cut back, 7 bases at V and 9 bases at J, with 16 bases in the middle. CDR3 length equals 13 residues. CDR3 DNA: TGTGCCAGCACGGTGGGGTTTGAGGGTGAGCAGTTCTTC. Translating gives CASTVGFEGEQFF.

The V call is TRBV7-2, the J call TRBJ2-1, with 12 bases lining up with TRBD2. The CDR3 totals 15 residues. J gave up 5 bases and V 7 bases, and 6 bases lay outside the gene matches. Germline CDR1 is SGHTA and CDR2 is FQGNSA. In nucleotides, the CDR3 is TGTGCCAGCACCTTTACTAGCGGGGGGAACAATGAGCAGTTCTTC. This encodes CASTFTSGGNNEQFF.

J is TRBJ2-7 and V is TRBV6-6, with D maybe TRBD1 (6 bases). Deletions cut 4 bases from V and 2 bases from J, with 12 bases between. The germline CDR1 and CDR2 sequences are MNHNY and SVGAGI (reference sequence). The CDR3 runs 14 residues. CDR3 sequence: CASSSGTNAYEQYF. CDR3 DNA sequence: TGTGCCAGCAGTTCCGGGACAAACGCCTACGAGCAGTACTTC.

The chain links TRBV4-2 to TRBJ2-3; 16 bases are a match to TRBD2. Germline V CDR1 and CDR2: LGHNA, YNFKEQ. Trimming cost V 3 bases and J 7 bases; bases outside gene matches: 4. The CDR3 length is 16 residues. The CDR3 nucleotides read TGTGCCAGCAGCCAGGGACTAGCGGGGGGGCGACATACGCAGTATTTT. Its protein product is CASSQGLAGGRHTQYF.

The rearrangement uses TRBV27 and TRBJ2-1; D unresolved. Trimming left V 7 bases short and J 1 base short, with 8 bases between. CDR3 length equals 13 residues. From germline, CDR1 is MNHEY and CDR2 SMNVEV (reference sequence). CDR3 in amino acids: CASKGISYNEQFF. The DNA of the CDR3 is TGTGCCAGCAAAGGAATTTCCTACAATGAGCAGTTCTTC.

CDR3 region: CASSLVAFGTDTQYF. The CDR3 DNA reads TGTGCCAGCAGCTTAGTGGCATTTGGCACAGATACGCAGTATTTT. The chain is built from TRBV7-9 and TRBJ2-3; D unresolved. Germline CDR1 is SEHNR and CDR2 is FQNEAQ (reference sequence). The germline V and J ends were trimmed by 1 base and 1 base, with 9 bases remaining between them. The CDR3 has 15 residues. The whole variable domain, filled in from reference TRBV7-9 and TRBJ2-3, reads DTGVSQNPRHKITKRGQNVTFRCDPISEHNRLYWYRQTLGQGPEFLTYFQNEAQLEKSRLLSDRFSAERPKGSFSTLEIQRTEQGDSAMYLCASSLVAFGTDTQYFGPGTRLTVL.

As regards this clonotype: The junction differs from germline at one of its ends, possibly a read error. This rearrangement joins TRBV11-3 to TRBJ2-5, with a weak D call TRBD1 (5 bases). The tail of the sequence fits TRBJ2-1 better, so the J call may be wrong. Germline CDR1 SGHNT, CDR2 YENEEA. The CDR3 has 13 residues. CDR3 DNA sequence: TGTACCAGCAGCTTAGACAGCCAAGAGACCCAGTTCTTC. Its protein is CTSSLDSQETQFF.

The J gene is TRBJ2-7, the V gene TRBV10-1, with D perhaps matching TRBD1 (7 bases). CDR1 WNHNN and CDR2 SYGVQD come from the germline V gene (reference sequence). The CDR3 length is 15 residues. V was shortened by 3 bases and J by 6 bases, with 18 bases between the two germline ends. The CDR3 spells CASSDGRQGPLEQYF. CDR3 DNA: TGCGCCAGCAGTGACGGGAGACAGGGACCTCTCGAGCAGTACTTC.

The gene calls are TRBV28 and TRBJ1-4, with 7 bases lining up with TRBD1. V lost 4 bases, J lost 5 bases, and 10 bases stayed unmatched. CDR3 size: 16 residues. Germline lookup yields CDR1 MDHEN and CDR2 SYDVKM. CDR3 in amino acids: CASSSLPGQQNEKLFF. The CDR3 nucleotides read TGTGCCAGCAGTTCTCTACCGGGACAGCAAAATGAAAAACTGTTTTTT. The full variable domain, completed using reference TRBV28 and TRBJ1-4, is DVKVTQSSRYLVKRTGEKVFLECVQDMDHENMFWYRQDPGLGLRLIYFSYDVKMKEKGDIPEGYSVSREKKERFSLILESASTNQTSMYLCASSSLPGQQNEKLFFGSGTQLSVL.

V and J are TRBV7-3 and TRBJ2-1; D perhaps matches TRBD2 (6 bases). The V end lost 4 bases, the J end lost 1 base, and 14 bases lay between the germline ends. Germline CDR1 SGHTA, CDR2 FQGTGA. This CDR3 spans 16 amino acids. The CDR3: CASSSESGRSYNEQFF. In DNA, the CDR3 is TGTGCCAGCAGCTCAGAATCAGGGAGGTCCTACAATGAGCAGTTCTTC. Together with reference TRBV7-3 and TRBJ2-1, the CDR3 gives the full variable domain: GAGVSQTPSNKVTEKGKYVELRCDPISGHTALYWYRQSLGQGPEFLIYFQGTGAADDSGLPNDRFFAVRPEGSVSTLKIQRTERGDSAVYLCASSSESGRSYNEQFFGPGTRLTVL.

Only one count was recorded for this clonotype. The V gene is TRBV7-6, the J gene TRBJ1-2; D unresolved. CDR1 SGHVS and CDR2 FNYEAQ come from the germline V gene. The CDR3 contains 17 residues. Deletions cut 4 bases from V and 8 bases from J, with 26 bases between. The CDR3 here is CASSSSFVGRYGLGYTF. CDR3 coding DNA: TGTGCCAGCAGCTCCTCATTTGTAGGACGGTACGGCTTGGGCTACACCTTC.

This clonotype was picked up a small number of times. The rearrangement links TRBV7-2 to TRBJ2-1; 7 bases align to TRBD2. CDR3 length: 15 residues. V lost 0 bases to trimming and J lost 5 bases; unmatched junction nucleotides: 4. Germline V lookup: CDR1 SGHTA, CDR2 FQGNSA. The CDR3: CASSLAGGFNNEQFF. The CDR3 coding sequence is TGTGCCAGCAGCTTAGCGGGAGGGTTTAACAATGAGCAGTTCTTC.

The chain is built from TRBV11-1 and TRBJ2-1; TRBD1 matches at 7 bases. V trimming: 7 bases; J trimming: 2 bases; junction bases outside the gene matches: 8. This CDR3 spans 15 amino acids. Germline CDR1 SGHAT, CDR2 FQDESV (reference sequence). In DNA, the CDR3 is TGTGCCAGCAACGAAGACAGGGCTACCTACAATGAGCAGTTCTTC. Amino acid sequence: CASNEDRATYNEQFF.

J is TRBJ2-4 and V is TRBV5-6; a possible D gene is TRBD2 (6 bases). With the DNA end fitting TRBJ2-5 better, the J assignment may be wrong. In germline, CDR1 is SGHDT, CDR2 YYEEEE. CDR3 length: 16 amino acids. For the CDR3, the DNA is TGTGCCAGCAGGCAAGGGACTTCTCTCCCTGGGGAGACCCAGTACTTC. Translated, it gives CASRQGTSLPGETQYF.

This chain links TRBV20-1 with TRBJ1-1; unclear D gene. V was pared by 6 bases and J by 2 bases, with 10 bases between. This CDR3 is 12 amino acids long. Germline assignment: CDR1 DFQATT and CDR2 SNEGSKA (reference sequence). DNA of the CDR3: TGCAGTGCGCTCTCCCGCAACACTGAAGCTTTCTTT. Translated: CSALSRNTEAFF.

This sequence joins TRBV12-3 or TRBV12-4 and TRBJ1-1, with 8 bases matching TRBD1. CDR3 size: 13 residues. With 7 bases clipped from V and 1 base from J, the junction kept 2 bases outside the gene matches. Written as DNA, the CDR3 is TGTGCCAGCAACGGACAGGGGAACACTGAAGCTTTCTTT. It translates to CASNGQGNTEAFF.

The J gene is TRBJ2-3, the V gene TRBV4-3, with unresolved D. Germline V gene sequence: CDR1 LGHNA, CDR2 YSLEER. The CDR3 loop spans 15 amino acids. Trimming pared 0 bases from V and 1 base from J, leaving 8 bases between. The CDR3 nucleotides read TGCGCCAGCAGCCAAGATTGGGTGGGCACAGATACGCAGTATTTT. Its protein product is CASSQDWVGTDTQYF.

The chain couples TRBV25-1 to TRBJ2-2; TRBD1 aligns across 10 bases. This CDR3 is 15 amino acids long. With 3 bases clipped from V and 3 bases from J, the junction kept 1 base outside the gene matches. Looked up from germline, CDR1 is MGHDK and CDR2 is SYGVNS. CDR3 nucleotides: TGTGCCAGCAGTGACGGGACAGGGGACACCGGGGAGCTGTTTTTT. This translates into CASSDGTGDTGELFF.

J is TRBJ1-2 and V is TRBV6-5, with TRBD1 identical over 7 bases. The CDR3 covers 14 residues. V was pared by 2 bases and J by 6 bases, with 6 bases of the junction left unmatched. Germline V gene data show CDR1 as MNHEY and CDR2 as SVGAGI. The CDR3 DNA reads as TGTGCCAGCAGTTACACTACAGGGGCTGATGGCTACACCTTC. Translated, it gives CASSYTTGADGYTF.

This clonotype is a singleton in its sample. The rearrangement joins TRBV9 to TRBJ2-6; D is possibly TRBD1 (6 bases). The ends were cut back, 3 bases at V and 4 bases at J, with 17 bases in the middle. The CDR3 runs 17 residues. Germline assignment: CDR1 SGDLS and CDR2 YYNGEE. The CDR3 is CASSGGHRRPGANVLTF. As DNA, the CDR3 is TGTGCCAGCAGCGGGGGACATAGGCGGCCCGGGGCCAACGTCCTGACTTTC.

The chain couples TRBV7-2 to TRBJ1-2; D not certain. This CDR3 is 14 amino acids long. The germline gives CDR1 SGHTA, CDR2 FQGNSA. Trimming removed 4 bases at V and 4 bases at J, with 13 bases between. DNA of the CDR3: TGTGCCAGCAGCTCACCCCAGCGGGGCTATGGCTACACCTTC. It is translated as CASSSPQRGYGYTF.

DNA for the CDR3: TGTGCCAGCAGTGAAGCTGGGGCCCTGGCAACTAATGAAAAACTGTTTTTT. This codes for CASSEAGALATNEKLFF. This rearrangement joins TRBV6-1 to TRBJ1-4; D is possibly TRBD1 (5 bases). CDR3 length: 17 residues. CDR1 is MNHNS, CDR2 SASEGT, per germline. Trimming cost V 0 bases and J 0 bases, with 11 bases left between them.

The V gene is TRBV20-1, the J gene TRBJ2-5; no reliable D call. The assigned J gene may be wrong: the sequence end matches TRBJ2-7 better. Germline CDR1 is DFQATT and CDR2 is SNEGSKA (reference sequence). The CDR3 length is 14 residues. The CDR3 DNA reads TGCAGTGCTAGAGATTTCGGACGAGCACGCGAGCAGTACTTC. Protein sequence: CSARDFGRAREQYF.

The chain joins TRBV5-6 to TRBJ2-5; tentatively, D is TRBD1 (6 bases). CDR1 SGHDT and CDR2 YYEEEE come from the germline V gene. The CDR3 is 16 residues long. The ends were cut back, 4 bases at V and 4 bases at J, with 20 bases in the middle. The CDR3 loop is CASSRYDGQLRETQYF. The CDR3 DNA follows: TGTGCCAGCAGCCGATATGACGGACAGCTGAGAGAGACCCAGTACTTC.

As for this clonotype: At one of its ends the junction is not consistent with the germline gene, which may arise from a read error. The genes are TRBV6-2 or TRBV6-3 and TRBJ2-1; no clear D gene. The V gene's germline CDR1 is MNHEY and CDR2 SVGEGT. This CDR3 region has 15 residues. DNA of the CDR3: TGTGCCGGCAGTCCTGCCGAGCTGTCCTACAATGAGCAGTTCTTC. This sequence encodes CAGSPAELSYNEQFF.

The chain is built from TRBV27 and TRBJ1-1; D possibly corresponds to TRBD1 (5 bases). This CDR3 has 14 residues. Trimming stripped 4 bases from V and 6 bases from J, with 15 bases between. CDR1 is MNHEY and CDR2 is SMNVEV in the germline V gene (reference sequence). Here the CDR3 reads CASSSHQGRAEAFF. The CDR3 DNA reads TGTGCCAGCAGTTCTCATCAGGGCAGAGCTGAAGCTTTCTTT.

CDR3 DNA: TGCGCCAGCAGCCAAGACCGTGCCGGTTGGCTGAGGCGTGAGCAGTTCTTC. This codes for CASSQDRAGWLRREQFF. This chain joins TRBV4-1 and TRBJ2-1; no clear D gene. Germline V CDR1 and CDR2: MGHRA, YSYEKL. The CDR3 totals 17 residues. Trimming pared 0 bases from V and 9 bases from J, leaving 21 bases between.

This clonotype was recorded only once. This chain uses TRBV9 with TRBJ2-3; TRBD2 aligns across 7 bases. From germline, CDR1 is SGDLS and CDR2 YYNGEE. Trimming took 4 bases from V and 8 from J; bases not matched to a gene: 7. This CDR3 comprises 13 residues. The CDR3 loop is CASSPIAGGTQYF. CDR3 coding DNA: TGTGCCAGCAGCCCAATAGCGGGTGGTACGCAGTATTTT.

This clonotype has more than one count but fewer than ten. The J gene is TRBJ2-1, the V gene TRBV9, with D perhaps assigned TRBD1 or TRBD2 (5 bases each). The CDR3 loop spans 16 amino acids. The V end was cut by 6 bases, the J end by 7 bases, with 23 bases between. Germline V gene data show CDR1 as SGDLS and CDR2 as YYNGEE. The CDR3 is CASTPIRGVGSNEQFF. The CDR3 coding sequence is TGTGCCAGCACCCCCATCCGAGGGGTAGGTTCGAATGAGCAGTTCTTC.

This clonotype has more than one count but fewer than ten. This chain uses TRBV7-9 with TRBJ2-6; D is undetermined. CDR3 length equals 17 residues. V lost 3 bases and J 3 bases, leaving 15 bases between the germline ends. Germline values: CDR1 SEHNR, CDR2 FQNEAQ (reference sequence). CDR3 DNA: TGTGCCAGCAGCTTTGGACCCCGAAGGGTTGGGGCCAACGTCCTGACTTTC. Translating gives CASSFGPRRVGANVLTF. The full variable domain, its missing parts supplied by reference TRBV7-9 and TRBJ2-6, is DTGVSQNPRHKITKRGQNVTFRCDPISEHNRLYWYRQTLGQGPEFLTYFQNEAQLEKSRLLSDRFSAERPKGSFSTLEIQRTEQGDSAMYLCASSFGPRRVGANVLTFGAGSRLTVL.

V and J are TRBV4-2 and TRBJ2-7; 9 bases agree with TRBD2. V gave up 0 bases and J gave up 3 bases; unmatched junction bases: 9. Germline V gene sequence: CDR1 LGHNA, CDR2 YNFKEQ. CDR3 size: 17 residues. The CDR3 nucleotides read TGTGCCAGCAGCCAAGAAATGTCGGCTAGCGGGGACTACGAGCAGTACTTC. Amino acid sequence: CASSQEMSASGDYEQYF.